This paragraph covers one TCR beta chain sequence. The data stem from a study of OX40 agonist ivuxolimab in advanced cancers. The CDR3 is made up of 13 amino acids. CDR1 is MNHNS and CDR2 is SASEGT in the germline V gene. The J segment lost 6 bases and the V segment lost 6 bases, leaving 5 bases of the junction unmatched. The method was immunoSEQ multiplex PCR; TCRdb's version includes in-frame clones alone and lacks a portion of them. The data show about 15,000 clones, with around 80% seen just once and roughly 28% held by the top ten. The chain employs TRBV6-1 and TRBJ2-4; TRBD2 matches at 7 bases. The TCR originated in an adult with an advanced solid tumor such as melanoma, head and neck, liver or kidney cancer. The source material was CD4+ or CD8+ T cells sorted from blood, sampled in a trial of the OX40 agonist ivuxolimab. CDR3 residues: CASREGGLNIQYF. CDR3 bases: TGTGCCAGCAGGGAGGGAGGGTTAAACATTCAGTACTTC.